The 3 T cell receptor beta chains below all came from one sample that was sequenced in a study of blood T cells in healthy people across ages. A J-beta primer mix and a sample-barcoded 5' primer were used in a second PCR of about 6 to 12 cycles. In TCRdb, the 5' RACE reads were re-called with MiXCR into one record per CDR3 protein. The profile shows 500,000 to 700,000 distinct CDR3 sequences, about 30% of them singletons. Source material: blood. These receptors originate from a woman of 80 years or more in good health.

This clonotype has at least ten counts. V and J are TRBV9 and TRBJ2-7; TRBD2 agrees at 11 bases. The CDR3 runs 16 residues. V lost 3 bases to trimming and J lost 0 bases; unmatched junction nucleotides: 5. The V gene's germline CDR1 is SGDLS and CDR2 YYNGEE. CDR3 region: CASSAGLAERSYEQYF. The CDR3 region has the DNA TGTGCCAGCAGCGCGGGACTAGCGGAACGCTCCTACGAGCAGTACTTC.

This chain connects TRBV7-3 to TRBJ2-5, with 9 bases lining up with TRBD2. The last part of the DNA fits TRBJ2-7 better; the J call may be wrong. The CDR3 runs 15 residues. Germline CDR1 reads SGHTA; CDR2 reads FQGTGA. The CDR3 DNA sequence: TGTGCCAGCAGCCCAACGGGACTAGCTGACTGCGAGCAGTACTTC. Residues: CASSPTGLADCEQYF.

This clonotype was seen repeatedly, ten times or more. The chain links TRBV27 to TRBJ2-3, with TRBD2 matching over 14 bases. The germline CDR1 and CDR2 sequences are MNHEY and SMNVEV (reference sequence). V was pared by 3 bases and J by 7 bases, with 3 bases of the junction left unmatched. This CDR3 region has 15 residues. This CDR3 reads CASSFRTSGGNTQYF. Here the CDR3 DNA reads TGTGCCAGCAGTTTTCGGACTAGCGGGGGGAATACGCAGTATTTT.